The 6 T cell receptor beta chains below come from one sample, sequenced in a study of identifying expanded T cells in peripheral blood (dated by TCRdb to the late 2010s). Library prep was done by the immunoSEQ multiplex PCR assay. Imported from immuneACCESS, the table was reduced by TCRdb to in-frame sequences with V and J called. These copies leave out some clones; in studies compared against another copy, an unresolved V gene accounts for under half, and the cause of the remainder is not known. The sample contains nearly 60,000 clones, roughly 89% of them found a single time. The top ten clones comprise 3.6% of the sample. The sample consisted of blood. Receptor source: a person aged 18 to 70 in good health.

This chain connects TRBV15 to TRBJ2-2; 7 bases match TRBD2. With V trimmed by 8 bases and J by 4 bases, 31 bases remained unmatched. The CDR3 has 22 residues. Germline CDR1 reads LNHNV; CDR2 reads YYDKDF (reference sequence). The CDR3 region is CATGRGQDSVTRLAFPTGELFF. In nucleotides, the CDR3 is TGTGCCACCGGGAGGGGCCAGGACTCCGTTACCAGACTAGCATTCCCCACCGGGGAGCTGTTTTTT.

The gene calls are TRBV19 and TRBJ2-1; D unclear. The CDR3 has 12 amino acids. CDR1 LNHDA and CDR2 SQIVND come from the germline V gene (reference sequence). Deletions cut 5 bases from V and 5 bases from J, with 7 bases between. The CDR3 spells CASSWANNEQFF. The DNA for the CDR3 is TGTGCCAGTAGTTGGGCTAACAATGAGCAGTTCTTC.

The chain combines TRBV19 with TRBJ2-2, with TRBD2 as a possible D gene (5 bases). The CDR3 is 15 amino acids. Germline lookup yields CDR1 LNHDA and CDR2 SQIVND (reference sequence). Trimming cost V 6 bases and J 7 bases, with 18 bases left between them. Here the CDR3 DNA reads TGTGCCAGTAGCCCAAGAGGGCTAGCAGGCGGGGAGCTGTTTTTT. This translates into CASSPRGLAGGELFF.

The V call is TRBV5-6, the J call TRBJ2-3, with D possibly being TRBD1 (5 bases). Germline CDR1 is SGHDT and CDR2 is YYEEEE. Trimming stripped 4 bases from V and 4 bases from J, with 7 bases between. The CDR3 is 12 residues long. The chain's CDR3 is CASSTGPDTQYF. In DNA form, the CDR3 reads TGTGCCAGCAGCACAGGACCAGATACGCAGTATTTT.

V usage is TRBV28 and J usage is TRBJ2-7, with 8 bases lining up with TRBD2. Germline CDR1 and CDR2: MDHEN and SYDVKM. This CDR3 has 15 amino acids. Trimming took 3 bases from V and 5 from J; bases not matched to a gene: 9. Written as DNA, the CDR3 is TGTGCCAGCAGTTTCATTTCGGGAGGGGCCAACGAGCAGTACTTC. Translation: CASSFISGGANEQYF.

This chain connects TRBV6-1 to TRBJ1-3; D possibly corresponds to TRBD1 (6 bases). Trimming took off 8 bases at V and 2 bases at J, with 10 bases between the two ends. There are 13 residues in the CDR3. The germline CDR1 and CDR2 sequences are MNHNS and SASEGT. CDR3 residues: CASPGAPGNTIYF. Here the CDR3 DNA reads TGTGCCAGCCCAGGGGCTCCTGGAAACACCATATATTTT.